This T cell receptor beta chain stems from a study of CD8 T cells in ankylosing spondylitis. Study conclusions and caveats: With a CD8+ phenotype, disease-linked clones were relatively rare in peripheral blood. Blood from ankylosing spondylitis patients appeared to carry a characteristic roughly eight-variant TCR beta motif.

As to this clonotype: Its antigen remains unknown.

Trimming stripped 7 bases from V and 6 bases from J, with 24 bases between. Germline V lookup: CDR1 LGHDT, CDR2 YNNKEL (reference sequence). This CDR3 is 16 amino acids long. Preparation of TCR beta libraries was done by quantitative 5'-RACE with molecular barcodes. TCRdb passed the 5' RACE reads through MiXCR, listing each CDR3 protein once. The table has approximately 400,000 distinct CDR3 sequences, more than 25% seen once; the top ten hold roughly 0.9%. The specimen sequenced was blood, either unsorted or a sorted T cell fraction (not recorded which). The receptor comes from a male donor with ankylosing spondylitis. The chain is built from TRBV3-1 and TRBJ2-5, with D uncertain. The DNA for the CDR3 is TGTGCCAGCACCTCCCTAACGGCCCGGGTGAAAAAGACCCAGTACTTC. This codes for CASTSLTARVKKTQYF.